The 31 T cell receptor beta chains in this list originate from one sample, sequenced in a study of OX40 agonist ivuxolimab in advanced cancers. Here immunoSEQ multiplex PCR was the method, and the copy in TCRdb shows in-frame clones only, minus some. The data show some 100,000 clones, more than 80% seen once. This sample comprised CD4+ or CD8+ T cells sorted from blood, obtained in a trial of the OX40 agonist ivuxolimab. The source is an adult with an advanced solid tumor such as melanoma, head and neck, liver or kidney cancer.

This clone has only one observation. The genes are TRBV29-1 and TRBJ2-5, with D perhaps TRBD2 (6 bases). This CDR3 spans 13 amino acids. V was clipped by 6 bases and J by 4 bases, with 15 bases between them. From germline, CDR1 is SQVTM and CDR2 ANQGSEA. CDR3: CSVTGMEGETQYF. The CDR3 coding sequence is TGCAGCGTCACCGGGATGGAGGGAGAGACCCAGTACTTC.

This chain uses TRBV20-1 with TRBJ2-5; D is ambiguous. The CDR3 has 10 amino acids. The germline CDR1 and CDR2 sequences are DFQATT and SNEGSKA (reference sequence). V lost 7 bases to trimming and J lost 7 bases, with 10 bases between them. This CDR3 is CSVSSGTQYF. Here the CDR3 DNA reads TGCAGTGTCTCATCGGGGACCCAGTACTTC.

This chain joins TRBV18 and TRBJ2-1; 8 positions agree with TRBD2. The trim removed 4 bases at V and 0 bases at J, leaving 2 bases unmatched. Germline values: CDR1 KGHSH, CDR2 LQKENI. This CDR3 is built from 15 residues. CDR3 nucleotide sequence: TGTGCCAGCTCACTGGCGGGGGGCTCCTACAATGAGCAGTTCTTC. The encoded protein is CASSLAGGSYNEQFF.

This CDR3 is CASSVTSGVTDTQYF. The CDR3 DNA follows: TGTGCCAGCAGTGTGACTAGCGGCGTCACAGATACGCAGTATTTT. The rearrangement uses TRBV25-1 and TRBJ2-3; 9 bases are shared with TRBD2. V was pared by 4 bases and J by 2 bases, with 4 bases of the junction left unmatched. Germline V lookup: CDR1 MGHDK, CDR2 SYGVNS. The CDR3 is 15 amino acids.

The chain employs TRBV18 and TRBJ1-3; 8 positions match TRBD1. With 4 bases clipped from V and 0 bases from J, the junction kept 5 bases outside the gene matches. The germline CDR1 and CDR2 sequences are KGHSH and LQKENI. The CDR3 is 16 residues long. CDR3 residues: CASSHRGTTSGNTIYF. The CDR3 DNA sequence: TGTGCCAGCTCACACAGGGGGACGACCTCTGGAAACACCATATATTTT.

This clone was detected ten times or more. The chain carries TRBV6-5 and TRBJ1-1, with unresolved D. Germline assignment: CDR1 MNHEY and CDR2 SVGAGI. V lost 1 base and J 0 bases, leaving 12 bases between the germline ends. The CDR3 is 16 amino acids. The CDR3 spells CASSYFPLGVNTEAFF. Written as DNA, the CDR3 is TGTGCCAGCAGTTACTTTCCACTGGGCGTGAACACTGAAGCTTTCTTT.

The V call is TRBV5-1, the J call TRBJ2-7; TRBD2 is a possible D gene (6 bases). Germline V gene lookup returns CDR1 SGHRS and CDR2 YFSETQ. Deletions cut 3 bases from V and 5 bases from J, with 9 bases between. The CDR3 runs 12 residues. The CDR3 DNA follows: TGCGCCAGCAGCTCCCGACTAGACGAGCAGTACTTC. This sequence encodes CASSSRLDEQYF. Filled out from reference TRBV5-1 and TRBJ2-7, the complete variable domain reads KAGVTQTPRYLIKTRGQQVTLSCSPISGHRSVSWYQQTPGQGLQFLFEYFSETQRNKGNFPGRFSGRQFSNSRSEMNVSTLELGDSALYLCASSSRLDEQYFGPGTRLTVT.

CDR3 amino acids: CASSYRDRGSTEAFF. CDR3 coding DNA: TGTGCCAGCAGCTACCGGGACAGGGGATCGACTGAAGCTTTCTTT. V and J are TRBV7-3 and TRBJ1-1, with 10 bases identical to TRBD1. Germline CDR1 is SGHTA and CDR2 is FQGTGA. The ends lost 4 bases at V and 5 bases at J; junction bases unmatched: 7. CDR3 length: 15 residues.

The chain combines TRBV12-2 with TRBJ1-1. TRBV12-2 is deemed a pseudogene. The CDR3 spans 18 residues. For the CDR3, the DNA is TGTGCAAGTCGCCCATCTACGTGGGGTGAGGGCGGAAGGACTGAAGCTTTCTTT. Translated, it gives CASRPSTWGEGGRTEAFF.

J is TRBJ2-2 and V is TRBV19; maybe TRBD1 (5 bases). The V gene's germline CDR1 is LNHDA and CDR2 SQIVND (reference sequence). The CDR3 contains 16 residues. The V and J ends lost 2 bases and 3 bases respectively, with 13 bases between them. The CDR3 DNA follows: TGTGCCAGTAGTATAAGGGGTCTCCGTGACACCGGGGAGCTGTTTTTT. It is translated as CASSIRGLRDTGELFF.

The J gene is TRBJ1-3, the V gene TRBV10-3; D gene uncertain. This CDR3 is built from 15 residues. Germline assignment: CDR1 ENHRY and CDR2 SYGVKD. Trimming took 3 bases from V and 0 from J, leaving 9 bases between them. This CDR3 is CAISDVISSGNTIYF. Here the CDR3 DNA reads TGTGCCATCAGTGACGTCATTAGCTCTGGAAACACCATATATTTT.

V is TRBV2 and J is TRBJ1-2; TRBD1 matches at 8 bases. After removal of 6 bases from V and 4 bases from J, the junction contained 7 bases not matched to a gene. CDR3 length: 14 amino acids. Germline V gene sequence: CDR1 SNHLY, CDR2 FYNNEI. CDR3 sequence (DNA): TGTGCCAGCAGCTTTCGACAGGGGAGCTATGGCTACACCTTC. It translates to CASSFRQGSYGYTF.

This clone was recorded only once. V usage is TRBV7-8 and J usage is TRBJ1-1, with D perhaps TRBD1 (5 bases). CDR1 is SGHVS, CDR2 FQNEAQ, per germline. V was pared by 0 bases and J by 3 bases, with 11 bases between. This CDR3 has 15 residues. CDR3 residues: CASSLATVSYTEAFF. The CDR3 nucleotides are TGTGCCAGCAGCTTAGCGACAGTATCATACACTGAAGCTTTCTTT.

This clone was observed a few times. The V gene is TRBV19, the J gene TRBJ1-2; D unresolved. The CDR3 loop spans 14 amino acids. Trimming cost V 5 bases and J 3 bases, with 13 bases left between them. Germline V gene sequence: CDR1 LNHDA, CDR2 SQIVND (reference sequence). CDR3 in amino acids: CASSPERNYYGYTF. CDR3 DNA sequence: TGTGCCAGTAGTCCCGAGAGGAACTACTATGGCTACACCTTC.

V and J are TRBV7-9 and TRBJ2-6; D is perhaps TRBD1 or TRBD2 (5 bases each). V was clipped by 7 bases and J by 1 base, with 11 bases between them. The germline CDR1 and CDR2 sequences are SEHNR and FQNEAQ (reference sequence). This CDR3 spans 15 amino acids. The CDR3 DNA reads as TGTGCCAGCACTACGGGACCTTCTGGGGCCAACGTCCTGACTTTC. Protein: CASTTGPSGANVLTF. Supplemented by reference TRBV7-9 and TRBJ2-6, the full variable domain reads DTGVSQNPRHKITKRGQNVTFRCDPISEHNRLYWYRQTLGQGPEFLTYFQNEAQLEKSRLLSDRFSAERPKGSFSTLEIQRTEQGDSAMYLCASTTGPSGANVLTFGAGSRLTVL.

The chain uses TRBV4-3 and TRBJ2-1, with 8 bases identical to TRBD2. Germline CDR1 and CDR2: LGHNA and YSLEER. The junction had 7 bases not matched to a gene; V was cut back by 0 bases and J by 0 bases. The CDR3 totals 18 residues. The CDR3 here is CASSQDGGGGSSYNEQFF. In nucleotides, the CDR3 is TGCGCCAGCAGCCAAGATGGCGGCGGGGGGAGCTCCTACAATGAGCAGTTCTTC.

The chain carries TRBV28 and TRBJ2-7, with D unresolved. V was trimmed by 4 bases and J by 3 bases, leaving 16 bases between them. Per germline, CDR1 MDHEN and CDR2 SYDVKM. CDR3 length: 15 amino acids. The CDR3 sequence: CASSSSFKFDYEQYF. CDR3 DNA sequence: TGTGCCAGCAGTTCCTCGTTTAAGTTTGACTACGAGCAGTACTTC.

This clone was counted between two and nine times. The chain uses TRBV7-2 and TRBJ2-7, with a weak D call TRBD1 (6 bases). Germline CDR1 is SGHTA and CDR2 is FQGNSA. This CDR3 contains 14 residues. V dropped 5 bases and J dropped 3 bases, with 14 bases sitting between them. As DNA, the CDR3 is TGTGCCAGCAGCGCTCGGGACACCCACTACGAGCAGTACTTC. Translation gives CASSARDTHYEQYF.

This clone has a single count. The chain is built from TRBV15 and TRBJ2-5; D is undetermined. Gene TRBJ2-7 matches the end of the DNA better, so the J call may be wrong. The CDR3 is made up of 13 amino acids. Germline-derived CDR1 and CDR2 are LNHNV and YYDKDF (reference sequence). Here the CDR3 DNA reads TGTGCCACCAGCAGTCCAACGGGCCACGAGCAGTACTTC. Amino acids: CATSSPTGHEQYF.

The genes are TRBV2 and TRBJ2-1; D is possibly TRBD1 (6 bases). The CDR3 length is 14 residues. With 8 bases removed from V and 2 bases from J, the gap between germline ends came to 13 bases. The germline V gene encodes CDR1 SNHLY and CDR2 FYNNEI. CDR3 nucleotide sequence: TGTGCCAGCCTGGAGACAGGAACCTACAATGAGCAGTTCTTC. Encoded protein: CASLETGTYNEQFF.

The chain's CDR3 is CASSEPPAGQYF. As DNA, the CDR3 is TGTGCCAGCAGTGAGCCCCCTGCCGGGCAGTACTTC. V is TRBV6-5 and J is TRBJ2-7; unclear D gene. Trimming pared 5 bases from V and 9 bases from J, leaving 14 bases between. There are 12 residues in the CDR3. From germline, CDR1 is MNHEY and CDR2 SVGAGI.

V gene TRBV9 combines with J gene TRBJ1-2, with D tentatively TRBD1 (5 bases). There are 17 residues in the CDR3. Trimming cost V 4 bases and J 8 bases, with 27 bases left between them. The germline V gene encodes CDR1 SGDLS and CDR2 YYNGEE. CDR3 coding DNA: TGTGCCAGCAGCCCCCAACCCCGGGACTCTCAAACGGGGGGCTACACCTTC. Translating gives CASSPQPRDSQTGGYTF.

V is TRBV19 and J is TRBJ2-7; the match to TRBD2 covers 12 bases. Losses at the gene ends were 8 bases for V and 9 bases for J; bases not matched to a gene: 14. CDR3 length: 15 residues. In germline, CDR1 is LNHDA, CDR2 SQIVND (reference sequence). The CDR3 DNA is TGTGCCAGTTGGGGGATTCCTAGCGGGAGGGTTTCGCAGTACTTC. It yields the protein CASWGIPSGRVSQYF.

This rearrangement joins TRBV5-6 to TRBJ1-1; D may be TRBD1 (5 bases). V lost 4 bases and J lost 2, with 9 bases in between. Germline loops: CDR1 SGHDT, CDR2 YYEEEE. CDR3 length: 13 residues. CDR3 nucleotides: TGTGCCAGCAGCATGGGACCCAACACTGAAGCTTTCTTT. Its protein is CASSMGPNTEAFF. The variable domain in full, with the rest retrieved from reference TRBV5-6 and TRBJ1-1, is DAGVTQSPTHLIKTRGQQVTLRCSPKSGHDTVSWYQQALGQGPQFIFQYYEEEERQRGNFPDRFSGHQFPNYSSELNVNALLLGDSALYLCASSMGPNTEAFFGQGTRLTVV.

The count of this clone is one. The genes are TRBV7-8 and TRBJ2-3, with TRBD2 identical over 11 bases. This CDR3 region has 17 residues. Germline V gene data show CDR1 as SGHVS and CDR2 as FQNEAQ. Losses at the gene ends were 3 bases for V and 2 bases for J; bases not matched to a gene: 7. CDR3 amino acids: CASSFTSGSGVTDTQYF. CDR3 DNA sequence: TGTGCCAGCAGCTTCACTAGCGGGAGTGGAGTCACAGATACGCAGTATTTT.

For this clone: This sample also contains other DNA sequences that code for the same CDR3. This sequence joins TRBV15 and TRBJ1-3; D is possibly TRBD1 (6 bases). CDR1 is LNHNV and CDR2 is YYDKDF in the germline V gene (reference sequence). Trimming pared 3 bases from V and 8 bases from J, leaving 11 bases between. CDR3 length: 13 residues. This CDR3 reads CATSSGGADTIYF. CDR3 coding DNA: TGTGCCACCAGCAGTGGGGGGGCGGACACCATATATTTT.

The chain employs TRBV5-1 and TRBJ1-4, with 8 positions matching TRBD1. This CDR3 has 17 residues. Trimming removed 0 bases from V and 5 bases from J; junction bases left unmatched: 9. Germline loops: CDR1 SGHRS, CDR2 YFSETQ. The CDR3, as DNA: TGCGCCAGCAGCTTGGCGGGCAGGGGGCGGCAAAATGAAAAACTGTTTTTT. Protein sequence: CASSLAGRGRQNEKLFF.

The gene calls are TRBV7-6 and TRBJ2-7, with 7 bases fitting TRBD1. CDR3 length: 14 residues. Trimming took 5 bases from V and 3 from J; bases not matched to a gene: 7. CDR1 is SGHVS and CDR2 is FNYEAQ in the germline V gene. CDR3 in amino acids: CASSPRQGGYEQYF. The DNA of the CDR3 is TGTGCCAGCAGCCCCCGACAGGGTGGCTACGAGCAGTACTTC.

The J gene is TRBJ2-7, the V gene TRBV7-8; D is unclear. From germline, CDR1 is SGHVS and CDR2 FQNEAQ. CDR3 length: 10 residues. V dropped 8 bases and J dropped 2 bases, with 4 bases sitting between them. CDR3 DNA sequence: TGTGCCAGCGGGACCTACGAGCAGTACTTC. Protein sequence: CASGTYEQYF.

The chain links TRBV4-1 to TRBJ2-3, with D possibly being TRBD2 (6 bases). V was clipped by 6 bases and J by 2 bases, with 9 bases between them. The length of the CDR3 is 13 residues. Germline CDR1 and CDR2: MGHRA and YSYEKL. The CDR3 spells CASSRDFTDTQYF. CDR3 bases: TGCGCCAGCAGTCGGGACTTCACAGATACGCAGTATTTT.

In DNA form, the CDR3 reads TGTGCCAGCATCGACAGGGGTCAGACTGAAGCTTTCTTT. Translated, it gives CASIDRGQTEAFF. The rearrangement links TRBV6-5 to TRBJ1-1; 8 bases are shared with TRBD1. The CDR3 totals 13 residues. Germline V gene data show CDR1 as MNHEY and CDR2 as SVGAGI. Unmatched junction bases numbered 6, after V lost 7 bases and J lost 5 bases.